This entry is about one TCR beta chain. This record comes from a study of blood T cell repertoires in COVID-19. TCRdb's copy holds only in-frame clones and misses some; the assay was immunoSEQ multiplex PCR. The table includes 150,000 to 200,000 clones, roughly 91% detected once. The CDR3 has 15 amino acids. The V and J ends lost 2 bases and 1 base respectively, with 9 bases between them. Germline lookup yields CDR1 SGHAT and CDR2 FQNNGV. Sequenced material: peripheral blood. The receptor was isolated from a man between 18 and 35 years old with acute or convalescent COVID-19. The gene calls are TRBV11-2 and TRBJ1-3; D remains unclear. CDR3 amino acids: CASSLQIPSGNTIYF. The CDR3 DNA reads TGTGCCAGCAGCTTACAGATCCCTTCTGGAAACACCATATATTTT.